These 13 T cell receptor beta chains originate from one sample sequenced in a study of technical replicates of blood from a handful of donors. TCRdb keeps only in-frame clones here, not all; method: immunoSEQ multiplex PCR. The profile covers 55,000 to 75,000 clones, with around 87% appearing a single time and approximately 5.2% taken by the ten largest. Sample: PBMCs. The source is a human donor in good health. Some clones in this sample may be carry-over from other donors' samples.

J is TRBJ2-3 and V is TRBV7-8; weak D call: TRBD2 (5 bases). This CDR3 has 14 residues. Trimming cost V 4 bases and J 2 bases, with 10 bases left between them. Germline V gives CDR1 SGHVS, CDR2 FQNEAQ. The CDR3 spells CASSSGILTDTQYF. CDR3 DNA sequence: TGTGCCAGCAGCTCCGGGATCCTCACAGATACGCAGTATTTT.

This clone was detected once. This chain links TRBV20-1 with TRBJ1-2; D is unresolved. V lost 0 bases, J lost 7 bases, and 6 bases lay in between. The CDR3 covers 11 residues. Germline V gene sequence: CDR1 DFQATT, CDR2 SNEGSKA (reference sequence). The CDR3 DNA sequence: TGCAGTGCTAGAGATAGCTCTGGCTACACCTTC. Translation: CSARDSSGYTF.

The CDR3 loop reads CASSSPPGTFNTEAFF. CDR3 coding DNA: TGTGCCAGTAGTAGTCCACCAGGGACATTTAACACTGAAGCTTTCTTT. The chain is built from TRBV19 and TRBJ1-1; tentatively, D is TRBD1 (6 bases). The V and J ends lost 4 bases and 2 bases respectively, with 17 bases between them. This CDR3 spans 16 amino acids. Germline V gene lookup returns CDR1 LNHDA and CDR2 SQIVND (reference sequence).

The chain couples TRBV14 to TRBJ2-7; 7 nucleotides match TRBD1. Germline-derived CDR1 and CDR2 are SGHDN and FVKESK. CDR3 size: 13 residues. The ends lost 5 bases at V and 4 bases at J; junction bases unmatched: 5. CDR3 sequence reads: CASSYSRGYEQYF. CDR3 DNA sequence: TGTGCCAGCAGCTATTCCAGGGGGTACGAGCAGTACTTC. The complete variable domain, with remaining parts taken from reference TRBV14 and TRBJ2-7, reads EAGVTQFPSHSVIEKGQTVTLRCDPISGHDNLYWYRRVMGKEIKFLLHFVKESKQDESGMPNNRFLAERTGGTYSTLKVQPAELEDSGVYFCASSYSRGYEQYFGPGTRLTVT.

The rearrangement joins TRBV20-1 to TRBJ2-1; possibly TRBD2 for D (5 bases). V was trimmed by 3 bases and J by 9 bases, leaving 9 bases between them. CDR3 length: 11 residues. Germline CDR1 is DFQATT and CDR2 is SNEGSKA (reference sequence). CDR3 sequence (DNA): TGCAGTGCTAGGGGGAGTGGTGAGCAGTTCTTC. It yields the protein CSARGSGEQFF.

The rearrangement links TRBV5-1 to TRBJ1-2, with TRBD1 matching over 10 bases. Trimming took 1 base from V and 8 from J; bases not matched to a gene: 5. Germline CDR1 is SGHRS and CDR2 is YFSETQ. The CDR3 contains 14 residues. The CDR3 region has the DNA TGCGCCAGCAGCTTGACGGGGACAGGGGTCGGCTACACCTTC. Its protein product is CASSLTGTGVGYTF.

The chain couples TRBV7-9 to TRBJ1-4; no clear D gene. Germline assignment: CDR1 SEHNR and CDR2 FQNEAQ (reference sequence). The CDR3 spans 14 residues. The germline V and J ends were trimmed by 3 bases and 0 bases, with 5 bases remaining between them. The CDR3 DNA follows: TGTGCCAGCAGCTTTGCGGCAACTAATGAAAAACTGTTTTTT. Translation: CASSFAATNEKLFF.

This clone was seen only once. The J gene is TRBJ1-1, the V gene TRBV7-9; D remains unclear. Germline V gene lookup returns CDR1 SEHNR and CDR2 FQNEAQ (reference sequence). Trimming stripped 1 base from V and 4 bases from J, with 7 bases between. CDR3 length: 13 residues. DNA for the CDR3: TGTGCCAGCAGCTTAGGGCAGTTCACTGAAGCTTTCTTT. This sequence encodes CASSLGQFTEAFF.

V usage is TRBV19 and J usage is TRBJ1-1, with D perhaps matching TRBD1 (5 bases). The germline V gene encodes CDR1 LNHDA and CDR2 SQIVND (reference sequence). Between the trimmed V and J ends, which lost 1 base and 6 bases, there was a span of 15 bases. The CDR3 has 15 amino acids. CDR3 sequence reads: CASSIASGPGAEAFF. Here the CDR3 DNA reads TGTGCCAGTAGTATAGCGTCAGGGCCGGGGGCTGAAGCTTTCTTT.

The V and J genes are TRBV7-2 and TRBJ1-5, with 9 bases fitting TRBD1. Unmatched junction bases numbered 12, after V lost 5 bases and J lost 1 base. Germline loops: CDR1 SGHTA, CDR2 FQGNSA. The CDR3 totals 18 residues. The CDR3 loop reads CASSRLGAGTGSNQPQHF. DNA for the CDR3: TGTGCCAGCAGCCGCTTGGGTGCGGGGACAGGGAGCAATCAGCCCCAGCATTTT. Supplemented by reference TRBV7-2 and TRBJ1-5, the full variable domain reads GAGVSQSPSNKVTEKGKDVELRCDPISGHTALYWYRQSLGQGLEFLIYFQGNSAPDKSGLPSDRFSAERTGGSVSTLTIQRTQQEDSAVYLCASSRLGAGTGSNQPQHFGDGTRLSIL.

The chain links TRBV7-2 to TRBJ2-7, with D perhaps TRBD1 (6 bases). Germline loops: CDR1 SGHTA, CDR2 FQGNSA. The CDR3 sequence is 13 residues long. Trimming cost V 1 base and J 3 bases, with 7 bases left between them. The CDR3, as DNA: TGTGCCAGCAGCTTAGAAGGGGGCTACGAGCAGTACTTC. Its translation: CASSLEGGYEQYF.

CDR3 residues: CASSVTGTGGYETQYF. CDR3 nucleotides: TGTGCCAGTAGTGTAACCGGGACAGGGGGCTATGAGACCCAGTACTTC. The chain has TRBV19 and TRBJ2-5, with 12 bases that match TRBD1. CDR3 length: 16 residues. The germline V gene has CDR1 LNHDA and CDR2 SQIVND (reference sequence). V was pared by 5 bases and J by 5 bases, with 9 bases of the junction left unmatched. Together with reference TRBV19 and TRBJ2-5, the CDR3 gives the full variable domain: DGGITQSPKYLFRKEGQNVTLSCEQNLNHDAMYWYRQDPGQGLRLIYYSQIVNDFQKGDIAEGYSVSREKKESFPLTVTSAQKNPTAFYLCASSVTGTGGYETQYFGPGTRLLVL.

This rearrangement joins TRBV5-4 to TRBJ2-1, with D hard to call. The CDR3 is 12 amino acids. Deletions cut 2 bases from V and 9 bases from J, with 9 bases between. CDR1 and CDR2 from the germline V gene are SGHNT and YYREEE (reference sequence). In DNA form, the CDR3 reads TGTGCCAGCAGCTTTAGATCCGGTGAGCAGTTCTTC. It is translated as CASSFRSGEQFF.